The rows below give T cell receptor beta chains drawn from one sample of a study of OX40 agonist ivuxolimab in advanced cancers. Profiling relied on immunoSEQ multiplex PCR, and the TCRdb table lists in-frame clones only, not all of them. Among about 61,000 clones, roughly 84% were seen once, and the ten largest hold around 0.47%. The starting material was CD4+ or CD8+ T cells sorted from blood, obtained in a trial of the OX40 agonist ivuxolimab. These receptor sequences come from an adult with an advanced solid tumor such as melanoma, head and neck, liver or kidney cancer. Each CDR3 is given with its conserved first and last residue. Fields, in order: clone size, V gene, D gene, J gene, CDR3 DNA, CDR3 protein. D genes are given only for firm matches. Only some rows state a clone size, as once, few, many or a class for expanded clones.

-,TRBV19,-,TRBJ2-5,TGTGCCAGTAACAGACCGCGACGTGGCGGACAAGAGACCCAGTACTTC,CASNRPRRGGQETQYF
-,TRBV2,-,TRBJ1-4,TGTGCCAGCAGTGAAGCGGGGAGTTTAGGGGCGGATGAAAAACTGTTTTTT,CASSEAGSLGADEKLFF
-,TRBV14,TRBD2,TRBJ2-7,TGTGCCAGCAGCCAAGATGTGCTGGGGGGGGAGCAGTACTTC,CASSQDVLGGEQYF
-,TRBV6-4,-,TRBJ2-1,TGTGCCAGCAGTGATCGGGGTTTAGTAGCGGAAACCTCCTACAATGAGCAGTTCTTC,CASSDRGLVAETSYNEQFF
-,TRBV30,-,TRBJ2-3,TGTGCCTGGACGGCCCCTCCTCGGACCGATACGCAGTATTTT,CAWTAPPRTDTQYF
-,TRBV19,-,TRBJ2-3,TGTGCCAGTAGTATAGGAGGACTGTCCGTCGGCACAGATACGCAGTATTTT,CASSIGGLSVGTDTQYF
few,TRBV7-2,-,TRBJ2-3,TGTGCCAGCAGCTTTAGCGGTGGGGCAGATACGCAGTATTTT,CASSFSGGADTQYF
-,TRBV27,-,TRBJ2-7,TGTGCCAGCAGTTTGTTAGCGAATCAATACGAGCAGTACTTC,CASSLLANQYEQYF
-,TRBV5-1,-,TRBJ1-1,TGCGCCAGCAGGCGGGACTTGAACACTGAAGCTTTCTTT,CASRRDLNTEAFF
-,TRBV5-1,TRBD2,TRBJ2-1,TGCGCCAGCAGCTTAGGGTGGACTAGCCACAATGAGCAGTTCTTC,CASSLGWTSHNEQFF
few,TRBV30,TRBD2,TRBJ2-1,TGTGCCTGGAGTACCGGGACTAGCGGGAGTTTTGCGGCTAATGAGCAGTTCTTC,CAWSTGTSGSFAANEQFF
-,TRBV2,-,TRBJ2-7,TGTGCCAGCAGCCAGGGCTACGAGCAGTACTTC,CASSQGYEQYF
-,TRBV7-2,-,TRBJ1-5,TGTGCCAGCAGCTTAGCTCCCGGCGATCAGCCCCAGCATTTT,CASSLAPGDQPQHF
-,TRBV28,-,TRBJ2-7,TGTGCCAGCAGTTTAGCAGGGGCCTACGAGCAGTACTTC,CASSLAGAYEQYF
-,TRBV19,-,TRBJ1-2,TGTGCCAGTAGTATAGGACGCGACGGGGGTATGGGCGGCTACACCTTC,CASSIGRDGGMGGYTF
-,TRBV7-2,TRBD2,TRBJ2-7,TGTGCCAGCAGCCCCCGACTAGCGGCTGGCGAGCAGTACTTC,CASSPRLAAGEQYF
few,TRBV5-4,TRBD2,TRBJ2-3,TGTGCCAGCAGCTCTTCTAGCGGGAGTACAACAGATACGCAGTATTTT,CASSSSSGSTTDTQYF
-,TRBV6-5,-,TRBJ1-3,TGTGCCAGCAGTTATCGTATAAGCTCTGGAAACACCATATATTTT,CASSYRISSGNTIYF
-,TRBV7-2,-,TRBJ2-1,TGTGCCAGCAGCTTGTGGCAGTTCGATGAGCAGTTCTTC,CASSLWQFDEQFF
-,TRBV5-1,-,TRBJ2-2,TGCGCCAGCAGCTTGGCCTACAGGGCTGGGGAGCTGTTTTTT,CASSLAYRAGELFF
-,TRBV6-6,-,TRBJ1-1,TGTGCCAGCAGTTATAACGGTGGTACTGAAGCTTTCTTT,CASSYNGGTEAFF
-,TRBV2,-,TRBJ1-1,TGTGCCAGCAGTGAAGCTAGACAGGCCCCTGAAGCTTTCTTT,CASSEARQAPEAFF
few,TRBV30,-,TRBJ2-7,TGTGCCTGGAGTGTACCGCACAGGTCCTACGAGCAGTACTTC,CAWSVPHRSYEQYF
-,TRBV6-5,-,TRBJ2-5,TGTGCCAGCAGTTACTCGTGGGGGGATTCGGCGGAGACCCAGTACTTC,CASSYSWGDSAETQYF
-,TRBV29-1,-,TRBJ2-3,TGCAGCGTTGGACATCATCGGGAAATCACAGATACGCAGTATTTT,CSVGHHREITDTQYF
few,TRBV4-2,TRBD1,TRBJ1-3,TGTGCCAGCAGCTTGACAGGGGCTGGAAACACCATATATTTT,CASSLTGAGNTIYF
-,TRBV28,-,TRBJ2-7,TGTGCCAGCAGTTTACTCCAGGCCTACGAGCAGTACTTC,CASSLLQAYEQYF